These 28 T cell receptor beta chains share one sample of origin, sequenced in a study of identical twins' blood T cells. TCRdb called the 5' RACE reads again in MiXCR, with one record for every CDR3 protein. This table has roughly 340,000 distinct CDR3 sequences, over 25% appearing once. Input material: PBMCs. These receptors were taken from a woman between 18 and 49 years old in good health.

This clonotype was observed a few times. DNA of the CDR3: TGCAGCGTTGTAGCGGGTAGAACCTACAATGAGCAGTTCTTC. This sequence encodes CSVVAGRTYNEQFF. The chain links TRBV29-1 to TRBJ2-1; 7 bases are shared with TRBD2. The CDR3 is made up of 14 amino acids. Germline CDR1 reads SQVTM; CDR2 reads ANQGSEA. V shed 4 bases and J 2 bases; nucleotides not matched to a gene: 5.

The rearrangement joins TRBV11-2 to TRBJ2-1; TRBD2 aligns across 7 bases. V lost 4 bases and J lost 8; bases outside the gene matches: 8. The CDR3 runs 14 residues. Germline V gives CDR1 SGHAT, CDR2 FQNNGV. CDR3 amino acids: CASSSTSQRDEQFF. The DNA of the CDR3 is TGTGCCAGCAGCTCGACTAGCCAGAGGGATGAGCAGTTCTTC.

On this clonotype itself: This may come from a read error, since a much larger clone is one base off. This chain uses TRBV9 with TRBJ2-7; 8 nucleotides line up with TRBD2. This CDR3 region has 13 residues. Germline CDR1 SGDLS, CDR2 YYNGEE. The CDR3 reads CVSSSGAGVEQYF. CDR3 sequence (DNA): TGTGTCAGCAGCTCTGGAGCGGGAGTTGAGCAGTACTTC. Full variable domain (outside the CDR3, taken from reference TRBV9 and TRBJ2-7): DSGVTQTPKHLITATGQRVTLRCSPRSGDLSVYWYQQSLDQGLQFLIQYYNGEERAKGNILERFSAQQFPDLHSELNLSSLELGDSALYFCVSSSGAGVEQYFGPGTRLTVT.

The chain uses TRBV29-1 and TRBJ2-1; TRBD2 might be the D (5 bases). The CDR3 extends over 14 amino acids. Germline V gives CDR1 SQVTM, CDR2 ANQGSEA. V was shortened by 7 bases and J by 3 bases, with 16 bases between the two germline ends. This CDR3 is CSASGETNYNEQFF. The CDR3 DNA follows: TGCAGCGCCAGCGGAGAGACAAACTACAATGAGCAGTTCTTC.

Regarding this clonotype: This may stem from a read error, because a much larger clone lies one nucleotide away. The rearrangement uses TRBV9 and TRBJ1-3, with D hard to call. The germline V gene has CDR1 SGDLS and CDR2 YYNGEE. CDR3 length: 15 residues. CDR3: CASSVGGSPLNIIYF. DNA of the CDR3: TGTGCCAGCAGCGTAGGGGGTTCCCCATTAAACATCATATATTTT.

As to this clonotype: The junction does not match germline at one end; this may be a read error. This rearrangement joins TRBV6-2 or TRBV6-3 to TRBJ2-1, with 8 bases aligning to TRBD2. Germline V gene lookup returns CDR1 MNHEY and CDR2 SVGEGT. The CDR3 spans 15 residues. CDR3 bases: TGTGCCAGCAGTTACGCCGGGACTAGGTCGGTTGAGCAGCTCTTC. It codes for CASSYAGTRSVEQLF.

In this sample, this clonotype turned up a few times. The CDR3: CASRPQGSGNTIYF. CDR3 sequence (DNA): TGTGCCAGCAGGCCTCAGGGCTCTGGAAACACCATATATTTT. The chain links TRBV12-3 or TRBV12-4 to TRBJ1-3; D possibly corresponds to TRBD1 (5 bases). This CDR3 has 14 amino acids. V was clipped by 6 bases and J by 0 bases, with 9 bases between them.

The DNA for the CDR3 is TGCGCCAGCAGCCCCTTCGTTGATGGCTATGGCTACACCTTC. Its translation is CASSPFVDGYGYTF. The chain uses TRBV5-1 and TRBJ1-2; D call uncertain. The V gene's germline CDR1 is SGHRS and CDR2 YFSETQ. This CDR3 region has 14 residues. Deletions cut 4 bases from V and 4 bases from J, with 14 bases between. The variable domain in full, with the rest retrieved from reference TRBV5-1 and TRBJ1-2, is KAGVTQTPRYLIKTRGQQVTLSCSPISGHRSVSWYQQTPGQGLQFLFEYFSETQRNKGNFPGRFSGRQFSNSRSEMNVSTLELGDSALYLCASSPFVDGYGYTFGSGTRLTVV.

This clonotype was seen a handful of times. The gene calls are TRBV27 and TRBJ1-1, with D unclear. This CDR3 comprises 14 residues. In germline, CDR1 is MNHEY, CDR2 SMNVEV (reference sequence). Deletions cut 2 bases from V and 2 bases from J, with 9 bases between. The CDR3 loop is CASSLTRDNTEAFF. The CDR3 coding sequence is TGTGCCAGCAGTTTAACGAGAGACAACACTGAAGCTTTCTTT.

This chain links TRBV19 with TRBJ1-5, with D possibly matching TRBD1 (5 bases). V was clipped by 3 bases and J by 6 bases, with 9 bases between them. The CDR3 sequence is 13 residues long. Germline V gene sequence: CDR1 LNHDA, CDR2 SQIVND (reference sequence). Here the CDR3 reads CASSISGTQPQHF. Written as DNA, the CDR3 is TGTGCCAGTAGTATCTCTGGGACTCAGCCCCAGCATTTT.

This sequence joins TRBV29-1 and TRBJ2-1, with D perhaps matching TRBD2 (6 bases). Germline V gives CDR1 SQVTM, CDR2 ANQGSEA. The CDR3 totals 13 residues. V was clipped by 4 bases and J by 3 bases, with 10 bases between them. As DNA, the CDR3 is TGCAGCGTTGGGAGGGACCGCTACAATGAGCAGTTCTTC. This codes for CSVGRDRYNEQFF.

This clonotype appeared a few times. One end of the junction varies from germline; a read error may be responsible. The chain has TRBV5-1 and TRBJ1-4, with D possibly being TRBD1 (5 bases). The germline V gene has CDR1 SGHRS and CDR2 YFSETQ. This CDR3 comprises 16 residues. The CDR3 spells CASSFGTTATNEKLFF. CDR3 nucleotide sequence: TGCGCCAGCAGCTTTGGGACGACGGCAACTAATGAAAAGCTGTTTTTT.

The chain links TRBV6-2 or TRBV6-3 to TRBJ1-2; D unclear. Trimming removed 8 bases from V and 1 base from J, with 5 bases in between. Germline V gene data show CDR1 as MNHEY and CDR2 as SVGEGT. CDR3 length equals 11 residues. CDR3 in DNA: TGTGCCAGCGGCCATAACTATGGCTACACCTTC. It specifies CASGHNYGYTF.

The table lists this clonotype with many counts. The chain has TRBV10-3 and TRBJ1-1; D not certain. Germline V lookup: CDR1 ENHRY, CDR2 SYGVKD. V lost 6 bases and J 0 bases, leaving 2 bases between the germline ends. The CDR3 loop spans 11 amino acids. The CDR3 reads CAISMNTEAFF. CDR3 nucleotides: TGTGCCATCAGCATGAACACTGAAGCTTTCTTT.

The J gene is TRBJ1-1, the V gene TRBV6-6; the match to TRBD1 covers 10 bases. Losses at the gene ends were 1 base for V and 2 bases for J; bases not matched to a gene: 4. CDR3 length equals 16 residues. Germline assignment: CDR1 MNHNY and CDR2 SVGAGI (reference sequence). The CDR3 sequence is CASSYYRDRGNTEAFF. DNA for the CDR3: TGTGCCAGCAGTTACTACAGGGACAGGGGAAACACTGAAGCTTTCTTT.

This chain joins TRBV5-1 and TRBJ2-2; D not certain. Looked up from germline, CDR1 is SGHRS and CDR2 is YFSETQ. V lost 1 base and J 3 bases, leaving 7 bases between the germline ends. The CDR3 is 14 amino acids. The CDR3 protein is CASSLWLDTGELFF. CDR3 DNA: TGCGCCAGCAGCTTGTGGCTTGACACCGGGGAGCTGTTTTTT. Filled out from reference TRBV5-1 and TRBJ2-2, the complete variable domain reads KAGVTQTPRYLIKTRGQQVTLSCSPISGHRSVSWYQQTPGQGLQFLFEYFSETQRNKGNFPGRFSGRQFSNSRSEMNVSTLELGDSALYLCASSLWLDTGELFFGEGSRLTVL.

This chain joins TRBV6-2 or TRBV6-3 and TRBJ1-2, with TRBD1 matching 7 bases. The ends lost 7 bases at V and 8 bases at J; junction bases unmatched: 7. Looked up from germline, CDR1 is MNHEY and CDR2 is SVGEGT. The CDR3 runs 12 residues. Written as DNA, the CDR3 is TGTGCCAGCACCTTCACAGGGGTCGGCTACACCTTC. As protein: CASTFTGVGYTF.

As to this clonotype: Sequence at one end of the junction differs from germline and may be a read error. The rearrangement links TRBV7-2 to TRBJ2-1; D perhaps matches TRBD2 (6 bases). From germline, CDR1 is SGHTA and CDR2 FQGNSA. The CDR3 length is 15 residues. For the CDR3, the DNA is TGTTCCAGCAGCTTAGGGGTAGCGGACTACAATGAGCAGTTCTTC. It specifies CSSSLGVADYNEQFF.

On this clonotype: This may be a read error: a much more frequent sequence differs by one nucleotide. The chain couples TRBV27 to TRBJ1-1, with D possibly being TRBD1 (5 bases). This CDR3 spans 15 amino acids. CDR1 MNHEY and CDR2 SMNVEV come from the germline V gene (reference sequence). This CDR3 is CAGSPFRKGRTEAFF. Here the CDR3 DNA reads TGTGCCGGCAGCCCCTTTCGAAAGGGGAGAACTGAAGCTTTCTTT.

This clonotype showed up many times. The chain links TRBV6-2 or TRBV6-3 to TRBJ1-5; 7 nucleotides line up with TRBD1. V lost 11 bases, J lost 7 bases, and 11 bases stayed unmatched. This CDR3 spans 13 amino acids. Germline lookup yields CDR1 MNHEY and CDR2 SVGEGT. In DNA form, the CDR3 reads TGTGCCTCACAGCAGGGGGGGTTGCAGCCCCAGCATTTT. Translating gives CASQQGGLQPQHF.

V usage is TRBV20-1 and J usage is TRBJ2-3, with D hard to call. The ends were cut back, 6 bases at V and 0 bases at J, with 7 bases in the middle. CDR1 and CDR2 (germline): DFQATT, SNEGSKA (reference sequence). The CDR3 covers 12 residues. CDR3 loop: CSAMTSTDTQYF. The CDR3, as DNA: TGCAGTGCCATGACCAGCACAGATACGCAGTATTTT.

This clonotype was counted between two and nine times. This sequence joins TRBV20-1 and TRBJ2-3; 8 positions agree with TRBD2. CDR3 size: 14 residues. Germline lookup yields CDR1 DFQATT and CDR2 SNEGSKA (reference sequence). The ends lost 5 bases at V and 2 bases at J; junction bases unmatched: 6. Here the CDR3 reads CSAERGGLTDTQYF. The DNA of the CDR3 is TGCAGTGCTGAACGGGGGGGCCTCACAGATACGCAGTATTTT.

This chain connects TRBV20-1 to TRBJ2-3; either TRBD1 or TRBD2 may fit D (6 bases each). Trimming removed 7 bases from V and 6 bases from J, with 20 bases in between. The germline V gene has CDR1 DFQATT and CDR2 SNEGSKA (reference sequence). This CDR3 is built from 14 residues. The CDR3 coding sequence is TGCAGTGGAAAAGGGGTTAGGGGGGTTGATACGCAGTATTTT. Amino acid sequence: CSGKGVRGVDTQYF.

This clonotype was detected many times. The chain links TRBV5-1 to TRBJ2-7, with a possible D match to TRBD1 (6 bases). This CDR3 comprises 13 residues. The V gene's germline CDR1 is SGHRS and CDR2 YFSETQ. V shed 1 base and J shed 2 bases, with 7 bases lying between them. In nucleotides, the CDR3 is TGCGCCAGCAGCTTGACAGGGCCCTACGAGCAGTACTTC. The encoded protein is CASSLTGPYEQYF.

This clonotype was detected only a few times. V and J are TRBV6-6 and TRBJ1-2, with 10 bases that match TRBD1. Germline CDR1 MNHNY, CDR2 SVGAGI (reference sequence). The CDR3 has 16 amino acids. The V segment lost 2 bases and the J segment 2 bases; nucleotides outside the gene matches: 5. CDR3 region: CASSYPTGGRNYGYTF. As DNA, the CDR3 is TGTGCCAGCAGTTACCCGACAGGGGGCCGAAACTATGGCTACACCTTC.

The chain is built from TRBV5-1 and TRBJ2-2; D call uncertain. Germline lookup yields CDR1 SGHRS and CDR2 YFSETQ. Trimming took off 2 bases at V and 4 bases at J, with 6 bases between the two ends. This CDR3 spans 13 amino acids. The CDR3 reads CASSFRTTGELFF. For the CDR3, the DNA is TGCGCCAGCAGCTTTAGAACCACCGGGGAGCTGTTTTTT.

The chain is built from TRBV3-1 and TRBJ2-3; tentatively, D is TRBD2 (6 bases). The CDR3 runs to 16 residues. Trimming removed 1 base at V and 0 bases at J, with 11 bases between. Germline CDR1 is LGHDT and CDR2 is YNNKEL (reference sequence). CDR3 amino acids: CASSQALSGSTDTQYF. As DNA, the CDR3 is TGTGCCAGCAGCCAAGCGCTTAGCGGTAGCACAGATACGCAGTATTTT.

This clonotype was picked up one time. The CDR3 loop is CASSLSVGWAHSNQPQHF. The DNA of the CDR3 is TGTGCCAGCAGCTTATCGGTAGGGTGGGCGCATAGCAATCAGCCCCAGCATTTT. The genes are TRBV7-9 and TRBJ1-5, with D hard to call. Germline CDR1 is SEHNR and CDR2 is FQNEAQ (reference sequence). With 2 bases removed from V and 0 bases from J, the gap between germline ends came to 17 bases. The CDR3 is made up of 18 amino acids.